Listed here are 4 T cell receptor beta chains from one sample, sequenced in a study of control samples from healthy donors and cancer patients (TCRdb year 2020). The method was the immunoSEQ multiplex PCR assay. Not all clones reach the TCRdb copy of this immuneACCESS table, which keeps in-frame sequences only. Checked studies attribute under half of the gap to unresolved V genes and leave the rest unexplained. The sample table shows about 81,000 clones, and around 94% are seen once. Jointly, the top ten make up approximately 4.8% of the sample. The sequenced sample was blood. All receptors come from a woman aged 18-29 years in good health.

The chain couples TRBV5-1 to TRBJ1-2, with D perhaps matching TRBD1 (6 bases). This CDR3 comprises 16 residues. Germline V CDR1 and CDR2: SGHRS, YFSETQ. V lost 3 bases, J lost 2 bases, and 17 bases lay in between. The CDR3 region is CASSSLQGFSNYGYTF. CDR3 DNA: TGCGCCAGCAGCTCATTGCAGGGGTTCTCCAACTATGGCTACACCTTC. Together with reference TRBV5-1 and TRBJ1-2, the CDR3 gives the full variable domain: KAGVTQTPRYLIKTRGQQVTLSCSPISGHRSVSWYQQTPGQGLQFLFEYFSETQRNKGNFPGRFSGRQFSNSRSEMNVSTLELGDSALYLCASSSLQGFSNYGYTFGSGTRLTVV.

This chain links TRBV14 with TRBJ1-1; D is uncertain. Trimming cost V 2 bases and J 11 bases, with 12 bases left between them. The germline CDR1 and CDR2 sequences are SGHDN and FVKESK. The CDR3 is made up of 12 amino acids. The CDR3 region is CASSQFRGWAFF. The CDR3, as DNA: TGTGCCAGCAGCCAATTTCGAGGGTGGGCTTTCTTT.

The chain uses TRBV28 and TRBJ1-4; possible D gene TRBD1, 5 bases. The V end lost 4 bases, the J end lost 6 bases, and 15 bases lay between the germline ends. Germline CDR1 reads MDHEN; CDR2 reads SYDVKM. The CDR3 loop spans 15 amino acids. As DNA, the CDR3 is TGTGCCAGCAGTTCCCCGGCAGGGTTAGATGAAAAACTGTTTTTT. The encoded protein is CASSSPAGLDEKLFF.

The rearrangement joins TRBV2 to TRBJ2-1; 8 positions agree with TRBD1. CDR3 length: 15 amino acids. Germline values: CDR1 SNHLY, CDR2 FYNNEI. Germline trimming cut 3 bases from V and 8 bases from J; bases unmatched to any gene: 9. The CDR3 loop is CASSERWDRRDEQFF. For the CDR3, the DNA is TGTGCCAGCAGTGAGCGGTGGGACAGGAGGGATGAGCAGTTCTTC.